The 17 T cell receptor beta chains presented below share a single source sample, sequenced in a study of beta chain features in type 1 diabetes. Findings of the study overall: A moderate, significant TCRB CDR3 shortening appeared in type 1 diabetes across four CD4+ subsets.

No cognate antigen is known for these TCRs. cDNA synthesis used the whole RNA isolate, giving expressed TCRB sequences. Here immunoSEQ multiplex PCR was the method, and the copy in TCRdb shows in-frame clones only, minus some. This sample has hundreds of thousands of clones, with around 15% found just once. The sequenced material came from naive CD4+ T cells from blood. These receptors were obtained from a man aged 18 to 30 with type 1 diabetes.

V gene TRBV7-2 combines with J gene TRBJ1-5; unclear D gene. This CDR3 has 15 amino acids. Trimming pared 2 bases from V and 6 bases from J, leaving 14 bases between. From germline, CDR1 is SGHTA and CDR2 FQGNSA. The chain's CDR3 is CASSLHSEMSQPQHF. CDR3 DNA: TGTGCCAGCAGCTTACACAGTGAGATGAGTCAGCCCCAGCATTTT.

V is TRBV2 and J is TRBJ2-3; D is ambiguous. This CDR3 spans 12 amino acids. V was shortened by 6 bases and J by 6 bases, with 10 bases between the two germline ends. The germline gives CDR1 SNHLY, CDR2 FYNNEI. CDR3 in amino acids: CASRYTVDTQYF. In DNA form, the CDR3 reads TGTGCCAGCAGGTACACCGTTGATACGCAGTATTTT.

This clone occurred a few times. The J gene is TRBJ1-1, the V gene TRBV5-1; possibly TRBD1 for D (6 bases). The CDR3 is made up of 14 amino acids. The V gene's germline CDR1 is SGHRS and CDR2 YFSETQ. Trimming stripped 2 bases from V and 6 bases from J, with 14 bases between. The CDR3 DNA sequence: TGCGCCAGCAGCTTAGATCAGGGGTTGGCTGAAGCTTTCTTT. Residues: CASSLDQGLAEAFF.

This clone was seen a handful of times. The rearrangement joins TRBV10-1 to TRBJ2-7, with 10 bases matching TRBD2. Germline-derived CDR1 and CDR2 are WNHNN and SYGVQD (reference sequence). Trimming removed 3 bases from V and 2 bases from J; junction bases left unmatched: 1. The CDR3 has 14 amino acids. The CDR3 nucleotides are TGCGCCAGCAGTGACAGCGGGGGGGCCTACGAGCAGTACTTC. It is translated as CASSDSGGAYEQYF.

This clone has more than one count but fewer than ten. This chain links TRBV9 with TRBJ2-3; the match to TRBD2 covers 7 bases. The CDR3 is 15 amino acids. CDR1 and CDR2 (germline): SGDLS, YYNGEE. V dropped 0 bases and J dropped 0; count of bases not matched to a gene: 1. Here the CDR3 reads CASSVGDYSTDTQYF. Written as DNA, the CDR3 is TGTGCCAGCAGCGTAGGGGACTATAGCACAGATACGCAGTATTTT.

The table lists this clone with a few counts. The V gene is TRBV12-2, the J gene TRBJ1-5; the table calls TRBD1, which could not be checked here. TRBV12-2 is deemed a pseudogene. The CDR3 is made up of 15 amino acids. CDR3 loop: CASRPTSQGAQPQHF. The CDR3 DNA sequence: TGTGCAAGTCGCCCTACATCACAGGGGGCCCAGCCCCAGCATTTT.

The chain has TRBV14 and TRBJ2-7; TRBD2 agrees at 10 bases. Germline loops: CDR1 SGHDN, CDR2 FVKESK. This CDR3 is 14 amino acids long. V was pared by 4 bases and J by 6 bases, with 6 bases of the junction left unmatched. The CDR3 loop reads CASSLSGGVREQYF. The DNA for the CDR3 is TGTGCCAGCAGCCTAAGCGGGGGGGTCCGCGAGCAGTACTTC.

This clone was counted between two and nine times. V is TRBV28 and J is TRBJ2-7; 8 nucleotides match TRBD2. Per germline, CDR1 MDHEN and CDR2 SYDVKM. This CDR3 has 14 residues. Trimming at V came to 2 bases and at J to 3 bases, leaving 3 bases not matched to a gene. Here the CDR3 reads CASSLPRGDYEQYF. CDR3 in DNA: TGTGCCAGCAGTTTACCGCGGGGGGACTACGAGCAGTACTTC. Drawing the rest from reference TRBV28 and TRBJ2-7, the complete variable domain is DVKVTQSSRYLVKRTGEKVFLECVQDMDHENMFWYRQDPGLGLRLIYFSYDVKMKEKGDIPEGYSVSREKKERFSLILESASTNQTSMYLCASSLPRGDYEQYFGPGTRLTVT.

This clone was seen more than once but under ten times. The rearrangement uses TRBV29-1 and TRBJ1-2, with 12 positions matching TRBD1. J was trimmed by 7 bases and V by 4 bases; bases with no gene match: 10. Germline CDR1 reads SQVTM; CDR2 reads ANQGSEA. This CDR3 comprises 15 residues. In nucleotides, the CDR3 is TGCAGCGTTGGTCGGGGACAGGGGGCTACTGGTGGCTACACCTTC. Encoded protein: CSVGRGQGATGGYTF.

The chain carries TRBV9 and TRBJ2-1, with 10 bases fitting TRBD2. This CDR3 has 17 residues. The germline V gene has CDR1 SGDLS and CDR2 YYNGEE. The V and J ends lost 4 bases and 4 bases, in that order; junction bases with no gene match: 11. The CDR3 DNA sequence: TGTGCCAGCAGCCTCGGCTTAGCGGGGGGTAGGTACAATGAGCAGTTCTTC. It translates to CASSLGLAGGRYNEQFF.

This clone has a handful of counts. The CDR3 region is CASSLRGPNGPEAFF. CDR3 nucleotides: TGTGCCAGCAGCTTAAGGGGTCCAAACGGGCCTGAAGCTTTCTTT. This rearrangement joins TRBV7-9 to TRBJ1-1, with D possibly matching TRBD1 (5 bases). The V end was cut by 2 bases, the J end by 6 bases, with 16 bases between. The CDR3 length is 15 residues. Germline CDR1 SEHNR, CDR2 FQNEAQ (reference sequence). Based on the CDR3 plus reference TRBV7-9 and TRBJ1-1, the full variable domain is DTGVSQNPRHKITKRGQNVTFRCDPISEHNRLYWYRQTLGQGPEFLTYFQNEAQLEKSRLLSDRFSAERPKGSFSTLEIQRTEQGDSAMYLCASSLRGPNGPEAFFGQGTRLTVV.

This clone was observed a handful of times. The rearrangement joins TRBV30 to TRBJ1-1; D unclear. Trimming shortened V by 0 bases and J by 4 bases, and 9 bases separated the two germline ends. CDR3 length: 13 amino acids. The germline V gene encodes CDR1 GTSNPN and CDR2 SVGIG (reference sequence). For the CDR3, the DNA is TGTGCCTGGAGTGTAGCGTGGAGCACTGAAGCTTTCTTT. It translates to CAWSVAWSTEAFF.

This clone showed up just a few times. The chain is built from TRBV25-1 and TRBJ1-2; D uncertain. Germline assignment: CDR1 MGHDK and CDR2 SYGVNS. CDR3 length: 13 residues. Trimming shortened V by 2 bases and J by 4 bases, and 8 bases separated the two germline ends. The CDR3 DNA sequence: TGTGCCAGCAGTGAAACGGTCTCCTATGGCTACACCTTC. It translates to CASSETVSYGYTF.

V and J are TRBV19 and TRBJ2-7, with D tentatively TRBD1 or TRBD2 (6 bases each). The CDR3 has 16 amino acids. V was cut by 5 bases and J by 3 bases, with 20 bases left in between. CDR1 is LNHDA and CDR2 is SQIVND in the germline V gene (reference sequence). CDR3 residues: CASSGPSEGGYYEQYF. Written as DNA, the CDR3 is TGTGCCAGTAGTGGTCCCTCAGAGGGGGGCTACTACGAGCAGTACTTC.

The chain couples TRBV6-1 to TRBJ2-1; TRBD2 matches at 12 bases. The CDR3 length is 16 residues. J was trimmed by 7 bases and V by 2 bases; bases with no gene match: 6. The germline V gene has CDR1 MNHNS and CDR2 SASEGT. CDR3 amino acids: CASSESLAGGTNEQFF. The CDR3 nucleotides are TGTGCCAGCAGTGAATCCCTAGCGGGAGGGACTAATGAGCAGTTCTTC.

The chain uses TRBV5-6 and TRBJ1-5; D unclear. There are 13 residues in the CDR3. V lost 3 bases and J 7 bases, leaving 11 bases between the germline ends. Germline assignment: CDR1 SGHDT and CDR2 YYEEEE. The CDR3 is CASSSEGGQPQHF. CDR3 nucleotides: TGTGCCAGCAGCTCTGAGGGCGGACAGCCCCAGCATTTT.

This sequence joins TRBV7-3 and TRBJ2-2; weak D call: TRBD1 (6 bases). Deletions cut 3 bases from V and 1 base from J, with 6 bases between. The CDR3 sequence is 14 residues long. Germline CDR1 reads SGHTA; CDR2 reads FQGTGA. The CDR3 sequence is CASSLTGNTGELFF. The CDR3 DNA sequence: TGTGCCAGCAGCTTGACAGGGAACACCGGGGAGCTGTTTTTT.